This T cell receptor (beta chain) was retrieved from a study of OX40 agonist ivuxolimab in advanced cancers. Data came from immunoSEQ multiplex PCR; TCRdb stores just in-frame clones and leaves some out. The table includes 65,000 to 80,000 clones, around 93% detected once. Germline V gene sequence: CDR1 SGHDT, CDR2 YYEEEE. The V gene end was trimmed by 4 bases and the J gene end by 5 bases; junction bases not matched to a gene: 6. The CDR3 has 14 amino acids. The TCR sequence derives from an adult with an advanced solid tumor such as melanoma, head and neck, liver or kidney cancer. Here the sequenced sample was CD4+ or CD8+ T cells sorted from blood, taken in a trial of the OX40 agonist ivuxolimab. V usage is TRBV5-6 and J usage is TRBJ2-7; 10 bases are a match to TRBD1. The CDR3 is CASSGGQGYHEQYF. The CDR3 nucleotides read TGTGCCAGCAGCGGGGGACAGGGGTACCACGAGCAGTACTTC.